This entry concerns a single T cell receptor beta chain. CDR1 is SGHTA, CDR2 FQGTGA, per germline. This CDR3 has 16 residues. After removal of 4 bases from V and 4 bases from J, the junction contained 3 bases not matched to a gene. This sample was included in a study of blood T cell repertoires in COVID-19. In the authors' methods: Researchers report that nucleated cell counts were estimated from reference gene primer amplification. Only in-frame clones appear in the TCRdb table, and some are missing; sequencing was by immunoSEQ multiplex PCR. V, J and clone size are taken as reported in that table, and D and trimming were inferred from the DNA itself. The sample contains around 200,000 clones, 87% of which appear only once.

This TCR was recovered from a woman aged 18-29 years who had recovered from COVID-19. The specimen was peripheral blood. The V call is TRBV7-3, the J call TRBJ1-6, with 11 bases matching TRBD1. The DNA for the CDR3 is TGTGCCAGCAGCTGGGGGACAGGGGGGTATAATTCACCCCTCCACTTT. Its translation is CASSWGTGGYNSPLHF.